This T cell receptor (beta chain) appears in the sequencing data of a study of post-analysis software for immune sequencing data. Worth noting for this clonotype: The antigen is unknown.

Findings of the study overall: Comparison of patients with controls showed five TRBV segments more frequent in patients, TRBV5-6, TRBV5-1 and TRBV20-1 among them.

cDNA libraries for TCR beta contained unique molecular identifiers. With roughly 0.85 to 11 million T cells as the source, some 500,000 cDNA molecules resulted. One entry per CDR3 protein results from TCRdb running MiXCR on the PCR reads. Among 750,000 to 950,000 distinct CDR3 sequences listed, under 60% were seen once. The CDR3 runs to 16 residues. The V end lost 0 bases, the J end lost 4 bases, and 16 bases lay between the germline ends. Germline CDR1 is SGDLS and CDR2 is YYNGEE. The chain joins TRBV9 to TRBJ1-2; tentative D call: TRBD1 (6 bases). This clonotype originated in a girl aged 10 to 17 with multiple sclerosis. The sequenced material came from blood. The CDR3 DNA is TGTGCCAGCAGCGTAGGGGCCAGGGTGGGGGCCTATGGCTACACCTTC. Translated, it gives CASSVGARVGAYGYTF.